The 32 T cell receptor beta chains listed next were all sequenced from one sample in a study of OX40 agonist ivuxolimab in advanced cancers. Data came from immunoSEQ multiplex PCR; TCRdb stores just in-frame clones and leaves some out. The sample has roughly 76,000 clones, 70% to 90% seen once. The sample in question was CD4+ or CD8+ T cells sorted from blood, obtained in a trial of the OX40 agonist ivuxolimab. The origin of the receptors is an adult with an advanced solid tumor such as melanoma, head and neck, liver or kidney cancer.

The V call is TRBV5-1, the J call TRBJ2-3; 14 bases line up with TRBD2. This CDR3 region has 15 residues. CDR1 is SGHRS and CDR2 is YFSETQ in the germline V gene. Unmatched junction bases numbered 2, after V lost 4 bases and J lost 4 bases. CDR3 amino acids: CASSGTSGSPDTQYF. CDR3 nucleotide sequence: TGCGCCAGCAGCGGGACTAGCGGGAGCCCAGATACGCAGTATTTT.

The chain recombines TRBV2 with TRBJ1-2; 7 bases are a match to TRBD1. This CDR3 is 12 amino acids long. Germline-derived CDR1 and CDR2 are SNHLY and FYNNEI. V shed 6 bases, J shed 4 bases, and the junction held 2 bases outside the gene matches. The CDR3 region is CASRRTGYGYTF. As DNA, the CDR3 is TGTGCCAGCAGGAGGACAGGCTATGGCTACACCTTC.

This rearrangement joins TRBV5-8 to TRBJ2-7; 8 bases are shared with TRBD1. The CDR3 covers 13 residues. The germline V gene has CDR1 SGHTS and CDR2 YDEGEE. V was pared by 4 bases and J by 2 bases, with 2 bases of the junction left unmatched. The CDR3 is CASSKGQAYEQYF. CDR3 nucleotides: TGTGCCAGCAGCAAGGGACAGGCCTACGAGCAGTACTTC.

The rearrangement uses TRBV10-1 and TRBJ2-5; D call uncertain. Germline-derived CDR1 and CDR2 are WNHNN and SYGVQD (reference sequence). Between the trimmed V and J ends, which lost 0 bases and 4 bases, there was a span of 9 bases. The CDR3 has 14 amino acids. The CDR3 DNA sequence: TGCGCCAGCAGTGAGTCGGGTCCTTTAGAGACCCAGTACTTC. Its protein is CASSESGPLETQYF.

V usage is TRBV19 and J usage is TRBJ2-3; 8 nucleotides align to TRBD2. Germline V gene lookup returns CDR1 LNHDA and CDR2 SQIVND (reference sequence). The V segment lost 7 bases and the J segment 2 bases; nucleotides outside the gene matches: 8. CDR3 length: 15 amino acids. The CDR3 spells CASTRASGYTDTQYF. The CDR3 DNA reads as TGTGCCAGTACCAGGGCTAGCGGGTACACAGATACGCAGTATTTT.

V gene TRBV6-5 combines with J gene TRBJ2-7; D not certain. The V gene lost 2 bases and the J gene lost 1 base, with 12 bases spanning the gap. Looked up from germline, CDR1 is MNHEY and CDR2 is SVGAGI. The CDR3 is 15 residues long. CDR3 DNA sequence: TGTGCCAGCAGTTACGGTATTGCCAGATCCTACGAGCAGTACTTC. Translating gives CASSYGIARSYEQYF.

This clone was recorded once. The V call is TRBV5-1, the J call TRBJ2-7, with 7 bases aligning to TRBD1. Trimming cost V 1 base and J 6 bases; bases outside gene matches: 10. CDR3 size: 15 residues. Looked up from germline, CDR1 is SGHRS and CDR2 is YFSETQ. The DNA for the CDR3 is TGCGCCAGCAGCTTGAAGACAGGGAGCCTAGGCGAGCAGTACTTC. Its translation: CASSLKTGSLGEQYF.

This clone was counted a few times. In nucleotides, the CDR3 is TGTGCCTGGAGTGTACGGGATACGCAGTATTTT. Protein product: CAWSVRDTQYF. The chain joins TRBV30 to TRBJ2-3; D call uncertain. The CDR3 runs 11 residues. Trimming removed 0 bases from V and 6 bases from J, with 4 bases in between. Germline V gene sequence: CDR1 GTSNPN, CDR2 SVGIG (reference sequence).

This rearrangement joins TRBV15 to TRBJ1-3, with 9 bases identical to TRBD1. Germline V CDR1 and CDR2: LNHNV, YYDKDF (reference sequence). V gave up 2 bases and J gave up 0 bases; unmatched junction bases: 2. This CDR3 spans 16 amino acids. The CDR3 nucleotides read TGTGCCACCAGCAGAACGGGACAGGGCTCTGGAAACACCATATATTTT. Translation gives CATSRTGQGSGNTIYF.

The gene calls are TRBV19 and TRBJ1-2, with TRBD1 matching 7 bases. The CDR3 has 14 amino acids. Germline trimming cut 3 bases from V and 5 bases from J; bases unmatched to any gene: 6. Looked up from germline, CDR1 is LNHDA and CDR2 is SQIVND (reference sequence). Here the CDR3 DNA reads TGTGCCAGTAGTATGGGGACAGTCCTATATGGCTACACCTTC. Protein product: CASSMGTVLYGYTF.

The chain uses TRBV19 and TRBJ1-2, with D possibly TRBD1 on 5 matching bases. The CDR3 consists of 12 residues. Trimming took 4 bases from V and 9 from J, leaving 12 bases between them. The germline gives CDR1 LNHDA, CDR2 SQIVND (reference sequence). CDR3 residues: CASSSGTPRYTF. CDR3 coding DNA: TGTGCCAGTAGTAGCGGGACCCCGCGCTACACCTTC.

The chain couples TRBV28 to TRBJ2-7, with 7 bases lining up with TRBD2. The CDR3 loop spans 15 amino acids. With V trimmed by 3 bases and J by 2 bases, 7 bases remained unmatched. Germline CDR1 MDHEN, CDR2 SYDVKM. The CDR3 spells CASSFGGLAAYEQYF. CDR3 coding DNA: TGTGCCAGCAGTTTTGGTGGGCTAGCGGCCTACGAGCAGTACTTC. The full variable domain, completed using reference TRBV28 and TRBJ2-7, is DVKVTQSSRYLVKRTGEKVFLECVQDMDHENMFWYRQDPGLGLRLIYFSYDVKMKEKGDIPEGYSVSREKKERFSLILESASTNQTSMYLCASSFGGLAAYEQYFGPGTRLTVT.

The gene calls are TRBV7-2 and TRBJ2-1; 9 bases line up with TRBD2. Germline CDR1 SGHTA, CDR2 FQGNSA. J gave up 3 bases and V 6 bases, and 9 bases lay outside the gene matches. CDR3 size: 16 residues. CDR3 loop: CASRKAGTSSYNEQFF. DNA of the CDR3: TGTGCCAGCAGAAAAGCCGGGACTAGCAGCTACAATGAGCAGTTCTTC.

This chain uses TRBV5-6 with TRBJ2-3; D gene uncertain. Germline CDR1 is SGHDT and CDR2 is YYEEEE. This CDR3 spans 14 amino acids. The V and J ends lost 0 bases and 2 bases respectively, with 7 bases between them. The CDR3 DNA reads TGTGCCAGCAGCTTGGACAGAGTCACAGATACGCAGTATTTT. Its protein product is CASSLDRVTDTQYF.

The rearrangement links TRBV18 to TRBJ2-7, with D hard to call. In germline, CDR1 is KGHSH, CDR2 LQKENI. CDR3 length: 14 amino acids. The V and J ends lost 2 bases and 2 bases respectively, with 10 bases between them. CDR3 bases: TGTGCCAGCTCACCAGCTTACAGCGCCTACGAGCAGTACTTC. Translated, it gives CASSPAYSAYEQYF. Using reference TRBV18 and TRBJ2-7 for the parts outside the CDR3, the full variable domain is NAGVMQNPRHLVRRRGQEARLRCSPMKGHSHVYWYRQLPEEGLKFMVYLQKENIIDESGMPKERFSAEFPKEGPSILRIQQVVRGDSAAYFCASSPAYSAYEQYFGPGTRLTVT.

The chain has TRBV9 and TRBJ2-7; 7 positions match TRBD2. The CDR3 is made up of 15 amino acids. Germline-derived CDR1 and CDR2 are SGDLS and YYNGEE. V was clipped by 0 bases and J by 0 bases; unmatched bases: 3. CDR3 region: CASSVGEGSSYEQYF. CDR3 DNA: TGTGCCAGCAGCGTAGGGGAGGGTTCCTCCTACGAGCAGTACTTC.

The chain has TRBV28 and TRBJ1-3, with D possibly being TRBD1 (5 bases). Trimming removed 3 bases at V and 0 bases at J, with 12 bases between. The CDR3 is made up of 16 amino acids. Germline loops: CDR1 MDHEN, CDR2 SYDVKM. CDR3 sequence (DNA): TGTGCCAGCAGTTTTACGCAGGGCCTCTCTGGAAACACCATATATTTT. Its protein is CASSFTQGLSGNTIYF. Filled out from reference TRBV28 and TRBJ1-3, the complete variable domain reads DVKVTQSSRYLVKRTGEKVFLECVQDMDHENMFWYRQDPGLGLRLIYFSYDVKMKEKGDIPEGYSVSREKKERFSLILESASTNQTSMYLCASSFTQGLSGNTIYFGEGSWLTVV.

This chain joins TRBV2 and TRBJ1-1; D gene ambiguous. Germline V lookup: CDR1 SNHLY, CDR2 FYNNEI. V dropped 4 bases and J dropped 0 bases, with 3 bases sitting between them. The CDR3 loop spans 12 amino acids. The CDR3 DNA follows: TGTGCCAGCAGTGGATTGAACACTGAAGCTTTCTTT. Translating it yields CASSGLNTEAFF.

This chain joins TRBV10-2 and TRBJ2-5; tentatively, D is TRBD1 (6 bases). The CDR3 runs to 14 residues. Germline lookup yields CDR1 WSHSY and CDR2 SAAADI. Trimming stripped 7 bases from V and 5 bases from J, with 17 bases between. CDR3 in DNA: TGCGCCAGCATTTCGACAGGAAGAAGTGAGACCCAGTACTTC. Translated: CASISTGRSETQYF.

The chain has TRBV5-5 and TRBJ1-5; TRBD1 agrees at 7 bases. This CDR3 region has 16 residues. V gave up 4 bases and J gave up 2 bases; unmatched junction bases: 9. Germline V CDR1 and CDR2: SGHKS, YYEKEE (reference sequence). CDR3 residues: CASSPGQSLGNQPQHF. CDR3 bases: TGTGCCAGCAGCCCGGGACAGAGCCTCGGCAATCAGCCCCAGCATTTT.

The V call is TRBV7-7, the J call TRBJ2-1; D possibly matches TRBD1 or TRBD2 (5 bases each). The germline gives CDR1 SSHAT, CDR2 FNYEAQ (reference sequence). Between the trimmed V and J ends, which lost 1 base and 6 bases, there was a span of 10 bases. This CDR3 has 14 amino acids. This CDR3 reads CASSLGLGTNEQFF. CDR3 in DNA: TGTGCCAGCAGCTTAGGATTAGGGACCAATGAGCAGTTCTTC.

The rearrangement links TRBV6-5 to TRBJ1-6, with unresolved D. Germline CDR1 and CDR2: MNHEY and SVGAGI. The CDR3 has 14 amino acids. V lost 3 bases and J 7 bases, leaving 10 bases between the germline ends. The CDR3 DNA follows: TGTGCCAGCAGTTATTCAGGCTGGAATTCACCCCTCCACTTT. Translating it yields CASSYSGWNSPLHF.

A few counts support this clone. The chain combines TRBV29-1 with TRBJ2-7, with D perhaps given as TRBD1 or TRBD2 (5 bases each). Germline CDR1 is SQVTM and CDR2 is ANQGSEA. Between the trimmed V and J ends, which lost 1 base and 3 bases, there was a span of 13 bases. This CDR3 has 14 amino acids. The CDR3 is CSVEGNRGRYEQYF. The CDR3 coding sequence is TGCAGCGTTGAAGGCAATAGGGGACGCTACGAGCAGTACTTC.

The rearrangement uses TRBV19 and TRBJ2-1; TRBD2 is a possible D gene (9 bases). Trimming took 7 bases from V and 2 from J, leaving 24 bases between them. CDR1 is LNHDA, CDR2 SQIVND, per germline (reference sequence). This CDR3 is 18 amino acids long. The CDR3 DNA is TGTGCCAGTACTCCAGGGGGCCGGCGGGGGGGCCCCTACAATGAGCAGTTCTTC. This gives the protein CASTPGGRRGGPYNEQFF.

The J gene is TRBJ2-3, the V gene TRBV4-1; 10 bases fit TRBD1. Germline CDR1 MGHRA, CDR2 YSYEKL. CDR3 length: 15 residues. With 4 bases clipped from V and 1 base from J, the junction kept 2 bases outside the gene matches. CDR3 amino acids: CASSRGTGGTDTQYF. CDR3 sequence (DNA): TGCGCCAGCAGCCGAGGGACAGGGGGCACAGATACGCAGTATTTT.

This chain joins TRBV7-9 and TRBJ2-5, with TRBD1 identical over 7 bases. The CDR3 is 14 residues long. Trimming took 4 bases from V and 3 from J; bases not matched to a gene: 5. Germline values: CDR1 SEHNR, CDR2 FQNEAQ (reference sequence). The CDR3 here is CASSYGTAEETQYF. The CDR3, as DNA: TGTGCCAGCAGCTACGGGACAGCCGAAGAGACCCAGTACTTC.

The chain has TRBV5-6 and TRBJ2-3; D is unclear. Trimming cost V 4 bases and J 0 bases, with 6 bases left between them. Germline loops: CDR1 SGHDT, CDR2 YYEEEE. The CDR3 consists of 13 residues. The chain's CDR3 is CASSPSSTDTQYF. The CDR3 bases are TGTGCCAGCAGCCCTAGTAGCACAGATACGCAGTATTTT.

This sequence joins TRBV4-1 and TRBJ1-3; TRBD1 matches 9 bases. The trim removed 1 base at V and 1 base at J, leaving 14 bases unmatched. The length of the CDR3 is 20 residues. The germline V gene encodes CDR1 MGHRA and CDR2 YSYEKL. CDR3 loop: CASSQGPMTGTGISGNTIYF. CDR3 coding DNA: TGCGCCAGCAGCCAAGGTCCTATGACCGGGACAGGGATATCTGGAAACACCATATATTTT.

V is TRBV7-9 and J is TRBJ1-6, with D possibly being TRBD1 (5 bases). There are 15 residues in the CDR3. V was shortened by 1 base and J by 9 bases, with 13 bases between the two germline ends. Germline-derived CDR1 and CDR2 are SEHNR and FQNEAQ (reference sequence). CDR3 bases: TGTGCCAGCAGCTTAGGGGGCGATAGAGGTTCACCCCTCCACTTT. Translated: CASSLGGDRGSPLHF. The complete variable domain, with remaining parts taken from reference TRBV7-9 and TRBJ1-6, reads DTGVSQNPRHKITKRGQNVTFRCDPISEHNRLYWYRQTLGQGPEFLTYFQNEAQLEKSRLLSDRFSAERPKGSFSTLEIQRTEQGDSAMYLCASSLGGDRGSPLHFGNGTRLTVT.

This rearrangement joins TRBV15 to TRBJ2-5; D may be TRBD2 (6 bases). Germline V gives CDR1 LNHNV, CDR2 YYDKDF (reference sequence). The CDR3 is made up of 13 amino acids. Trimming removed 9 bases at V and 7 bases at J, with 18 bases between. The CDR3 sequence: CATSSRLEGTQYF. In DNA form, the CDR3 reads TGTGCCACGAGTAGTCGGCTGGAGGGGACCCAGTACTTC.

This clone was observed a few times. This chain connects TRBV7-8 to TRBJ2-7; TRBD1 aligns across 10 bases. The germline gives CDR1 SGHVS, CDR2 FQNEAQ. V lost 5 bases to trimming and J lost 5 bases; unmatched junction nucleotides: 9. This CDR3 is 15 amino acids long. The CDR3 coding sequence is TGTGCCAGCAGCCCCTTCCGACAGGGGGCGGACGAGCAGTACTTC. Amino acids: CASSPFRQGADEQYF.

This clone came up a few times. The rearrangement links TRBV4-2 to TRBJ2-5; 10 bases align to TRBD2. The CDR3 spans 19 residues. Germline CDR1 LGHNA, CDR2 YNFKEQ. J lost 3 bases, V lost 0 bases, and 13 bases had no gene match. CDR3 in amino acids: CASSQDLSTTSGFKETQYF. In DNA form, the CDR3 reads TGTGCCAGCAGCCAAGATCTTTCGACGACTAGCGGGTTCAAAGAGACCCAGTACTTC.